Listed below are T cell receptor beta chains from one sample, sequenced in a study of cytomegalovirus exposure and HLA in healthy donors. Sequencing was performed with immunoSEQ multiplex PCR; in TCRdb, only in-frame clones are kept and a portion is missing. The sample comprises about 110,000 clones, more than 65% of which are singletons, and around 5.9% rests with the top ten. The sample comprised PBMCs. The receptors derive from a man aged 30-40 years in good health and CMV-seropositive. Both conserved end residues are part of each CDR3. A D gene is named only where the DNA matches it firmly. Where a row states a size, it is once, few, many or the class of an expanded clone; other rows omit it.

j_call | clone_size | d_call | cdr3_length | v_call | cdr3_nt | cdr3_aa
TRBJ2-3 | . | TRBD1 | 15 | TRBV13 | TGTGCCAGCAGCTTTGGGACAGCCTACACAGATACGCAGTATTTT | CASSFGTAYTDTQYF
TRBJ2-2 | . | TRBD1 | 15 | TRBV5-6 | TGTGCCAAGAACCCGGGACAGGGAAACACCGGGGAGCTGTTTTTT | CAKNPGQGNTGELFF
TRBJ1-4 | . | TRBD1 | 15 | TRBV7-2 | TGTGCCAGCAGCTTAGTTGGGACAGGGGGCGAAAAACTGTTTTTT | CASSLVGTGGEKLFF
TRBJ2-1 | . | TRBD2 | 15 | TRBV4-1 | TGCGCCAGCAGCCTTTCCGCTAGCGGGGTCAATGAGCAGTTCTTC | CASSLSASGVNEQFF
TRBJ1-5 | . | TRBD1 | 16 | TRBV6-6 | TGTGCCAGCAGTTGGACAGGCGCTTATAGCAATCAGCCCCAGCATTTT | CASSWTGAYSNQPQHF
TRBJ2-2 | . | TRBD2 | 14 | TRBV30 | TGTGCCTGGGGCGTAGCGGGGGGGACCGGGGAGCTGTTTTTT | CAWGVAGGTGELFF
TRBJ1-2 | . | . | 13 | TRBV7-2 | TGTGCCAGCTCCACCGCCGGGGGAAGTGGCTACACCTTC | CASSTAGGSGYTF
TRBJ1-1 | . | TRBD1 | 14 | TRBV9 | TGTGCCAGCAGAAGGGACAGTTTAAACACTGAAGCTTTCTTT | CASRRDSLNTEAFF
TRBJ1-6 | once | TRBD1 | 13 | TRBV19 | TGTGCCAGTAGACAGGGGTATAATTCACCCCTCCACTTT | CASRQGYNSPLHF
TRBJ2-2 | once | . | 15 | TRBV10-3 | TGTGCCATCATGGCCGAGGGACTTAACACCGGGGAGCTGTTTTTT | CAIMAEGLNTGELFF
TRBJ2-3 | . | . | 12 | TRBV11-1 | TGTGCCAGCAGCTTACTCCCAGATACGCAGTATTTT | CASSLLPDTQYF
TRBJ2-3 | . | . | 18 | TRBV25-1 | TGTGCCAGCAGTGAATCGGGGCAGGGGGGAGGCACACGGGATACGCAGTATTTT | CASSESGQGGGTRDTQYF
TRBJ2-7 | . | . | 14 | TRBV6-4 | TGTGCCAGCAGTGACTCAAGACAGCCCTACGAGCAGTACTTC | CASSDSRQPYEQYF
TRBJ2-7 | . | TRBD1 | 15 | TRBV19 | TGTGCCAGTAGTTTAGGGGGACAGGGAGACTACGAGCAGTACTTC | CASSLGGQGDYEQYF
TRBJ2-2 | . | TRBD1 | 13 | TRBV6-5 | TGTGCCAGCAGTGGACAGGGGAGCGGGGAGCTGTTTTTT | CASSGQGSGELFF
TRBJ2-7 | . | . | 14 | TRBV27 | TGTGCCAGCAGTTACGACAGGTCGGGCTACGAGCAGTACTTC | CASSYDRSGYEQYF
TRBJ1-6 | few | . | 14 | TRBV5-6 | TGTGCCAGCAGCTTCGAGGGACTAGGGTCACCCCTCCACTTT | CASSFEGLGSPLHF
TRBJ1-5 | . | . | 13 | TRBV30 | TGTGCCTGGAGTGTAGCAAGCAATCAGCCCCAGCATTTT | CAWSVASNQPQHF
TRBJ2-7 | . | TRBD1 | 16 | TRBV2 | TGTGCCAGCAGTGGTGCCCACGCCGGGACAGGGAGGGAGCAGTACTTC | CASSGAHAGTGREQYF
TRBJ1-4 | . | . | 13 | TRBV6-1 | TGTGCCAGCAGTGCAATCAGGGATGAAAAACTGTTTTTT | CASSAIRDEKLFF
TRBJ2-7 | once | . | 14 | TRBV6-5 | TGTGCCAGCAGACGACAGGAGAGCTCCTACGAGCAGTACTTC | CASRRQESSYEQYF